This is a list of T cell receptor beta chains from one sample in a study of beta chain features in type 1 diabetes. Using immunoSEQ multiplex PCR, the repertoire was profiled, and TCRdb retains in-frame clones only, with some absent. The sample consists of about 700,000 clones, 13% of them appearing once. Material: naive CD4+ T cells from blood. These receptors originate from a young man with type 1 diabetes. Both conserved end residues are part of each CDR3. D genes are given only for firm matches.

v_gene	d_gene	CDR3aa
TRBV30	.	CAWSDDSYQPQHF
TRBV18	.	CASSQGIRSVNEQFF
TRBV18	.	CASSPGTWFEQYF
TRBV28	.	CASRPMDRVQPQHF
TRBV5-1	TRBD1	CASSLVGQVYEQYF
TRBV29-1	TRBD1	CSGIHRGSNYGYTF
TRBV4-1	TRBD2	CASSPETGGASYNEQFF
TRBV5-1	TRBD1	CASSLDQGAWNEQYF
TRBV5-1	TRBD1	CASSFQGEITGELFF
TRBV29-1	.	CSVKVGTYTEAFF
TRBV7-2	.	CASSTWVNTEAFF
TRBV6-5	.	CASSYAFVVGNSPLHF
TRBV29-1	.	CSVGSPYTEAFF
TRBV15	.	CATTQGRGSYYGYTF
TRBV18	.	CASSPSVTNEKLFF
TRBV7-9	.	CASSLPGLDEFF
TRBV28	.	CASSGTPAYEQYF
TRBV25-1	.	CASSGLLVQALHF
TRBV14	.	CASRSTGWETQYF
TRBV6-5	.	CASRQGLSSYEQYF
TRBV29-1	TRBD1	CSVGEGASPLHF
TRBV20-1	.	CSARLETQHF
TRBV2	TRBD1	CASKTGGGETQYF
TRBV18	.	CASSPGEDYGYTF
TRBV10-3	.	CAIRDDGYYGYTF
TRBV7-9	TRBD1	CASSLDRQRSEKLFF
TRBV5-4	.	CASSPGTGLEANVLTF
TRBV6-6	.	CASSYTRRPGTGELFF
TRBV10-3	.	CAISTGTPRYEQYF
TRBV5-1	TRBD1	CASSPDASQGAGYNEQFF
TRBV29-1	.	CSGASGNEKLFF
TRBV15	.	CATSRVWTDHTYEQYF
TRBV25-1	.	CASSEVVVSTNTEAFF
TRBV6-1	.	CASRPSTDTQYF
TRBV4-1	.	CASSQQGLNQPQHF
TRBV21-1	.	CASSTGTESNQPQHF